This record looks at one T cell receptor (beta chain) sequence and its context. Its antigen is not identified. An end of the junction differs from the germline gene, which may be a read error. RNA transcripts served as the template for amplifying TCR beta CDR3 regions. Initially, a first-round RT-PCR of the TCR CDR3 employed the HTBI primer set. Using its own MiXCR run on the multiplex PCR reads, TCRdb lists one record per CDR3 protein. Of hundreds of thousands of distinct CDR3 sequences listed, more than 12% are singletons. CDR1 and CDR2 (germline): MGHDK, SYGVNS. CDR3 length equals 16 residues. Disease lasting under 3 months, a NOSPECS grade of at least 4, and a Clinical Activity Score of at least 3 were features of the ophthalmopathy patients. These data originate in a study of T cells in Graves' hyperthyroidism and ophthalmopathy. The overall study: Blood was drawn when the patient was first diagnosed and still untreated. Overall study findings and caveats: Researchers found most expanded thyroid clonotypes above 0.001 in blood as well.

This chain connects TRBV25-1 to TRBJ2-2, with 14 bases identical to TRBD2. Specimen: blood. This receptor was taken from a woman between 45 and 60 years old with Graves' ophthalmopathy. For the CDR3, the DNA is TGTGCCAGCAGTGAAGGACTAGCGGGAGGTCCCGGGGAGCTGGTTTTT. It is translated as CASSEGLAGGPGELVF.